The 13 T cell receptor beta chains given below trace back to one sample, sequenced in a study of long-term antiretroviral therapy in people with HIV. At survey level, the immunoSEQ assay was run in its v3.0 version. Produced via immunoSEQ multiplex PCR; TCRdb's table is partial and in-frame only. The sample shows approximately 13,000 clones, 70% to 85% of them seen only once. The specimen comprised unsorted PBMCs, sampled 1.3 years before starting antiretroviral therapy. These receptors originate from a man aged 40-49 years with HIV.

This clone turned up a few times. The chain couples TRBV7-2 to TRBJ1-2, with D perhaps TRBD1 (5 bases). Per the germline V gene, CDR1 is SGHTA and CDR2 is FQGNSA. Trimming removed 2 bases at V and 11 bases at J, with 9 bases between. The CDR3 has 11 amino acids. DNA for the CDR3: TGTGCCAGCAGCTTAAGGGACTCTTACACCTTC. Amino acid sequence: CASSLRDSYTF.

The CDR3 coding sequence is TGTGCCAGTAGTATAGGGGCGCACGCTTTCTTT. This encodes CASSIGAHAFF. The chain recombines TRBV19 with TRBJ1-1; D unresolved. This CDR3 spans 11 amino acids. The germline V gene has CDR1 LNHDA and CDR2 SQIVND (reference sequence). Trimming pared 1 base from V and 11 bases from J, leaving 8 bases between.

The J gene is TRBJ1-1, the V gene TRBV5-8; possibly TRBD1 for D (5 bases). The CDR3 extends over 15 amino acids. Germline CDR1 SGHTS, CDR2 YDEGEE. Trimming removed 5 bases from V and 2 bases from J, with 16 bases in between. CDR3: CASRGMGLANTEAFF. Here the CDR3 DNA reads TGTGCCAGCAGGGGGATGGGACTCGCCAACACTGAAGCTTTCTTT.

CDR3 in amino acids: CASSTTGWSEQYF. In nucleotides, the CDR3 is TGTGCCAGCAGTACGACAGGGTGGAGCGAGCAGTACTTC. This chain links TRBV6-5 with TRBJ2-7, with TRBD1 matching 7 bases. The CDR3 has 13 residues. With V trimmed by 5 bases and J by 6 bases, 7 bases remained unmatched. Germline CDR1 MNHEY, CDR2 SVGAGI.

J is TRBJ2-1 and V is TRBV10-3; D unclear. The V and J ends lost 0 bases and 0 bases respectively, with 6 bases between them. This CDR3 is 15 amino acids long. Germline V gene sequence: CDR1 ENHRY, CDR2 SYGVKD. CDR3 coding DNA: TGTGCCATCAGTGAGTCGCTAAGCTCCTACAATGAGCAGTTCTTC. Protein product: CAISESLSSYNEQFF.

CDR3 coding DNA: TGTGCCAGCTCACCACGCGGTAGTAACACTGAAGCTTTCTTT. Translated, it gives CASSPRGSNTEAFF. The chain is built from TRBV18 and TRBJ1-1; D gene ambiguous. This CDR3 is 14 amino acids long. Trimming shortened V by 1 base and J by 2 bases, and 8 bases separated the two germline ends. CDR1 is KGHSH, CDR2 LQKENI, per germline.

V gene TRBV5-6 combines with J gene TRBJ2-3, with a possible D match to TRBD2 (5 bases). V lost 1 base and J 2 bases, leaving 11 bases between the germline ends. Germline lookup yields CDR1 SGHDT and CDR2 YYEEEE. The CDR3 is 15 residues long. The CDR3 reads CASSLLTSYTDTQYF. The CDR3 coding sequence is TGTGCCAGCAGCTTGCTAACTAGTTACACAGATACGCAGTATTTT.

V and J are TRBV6-1 and TRBJ1-5; D gene ambiguous. There are 13 residues in the CDR3. Trimming removed 3 bases at V and 4 bases at J, with 7 bases between. Germline lookup yields CDR1 MNHNS and CDR2 SASEGT. The CDR3 DNA reads TGTGCCAGCAGTGATATGGGAAATCAGCCCCAGCATTTT. This codes for CASSDMGNQPQHF.

This clone was picked up one time. This rearrangement joins TRBV4-1 to TRBJ1-1; 7 bases map to TRBD1. V shed 0 bases, J shed 4 bases, and the junction held 8 bases outside the gene matches. This CDR3 spans 16 amino acids. Germline loops: CDR1 MGHRA, CDR2 YSYEKL. The CDR3 DNA is TGCGCCAGCAGCCAAGAATTCCGGGACAGAGGCACTGAAGCTTTCTTT. It specifies CASSQEFRDRGTEAFF.

This clone showed up just a few times. The chain combines TRBV20-1 with TRBJ2-7, with 8 bases identical to TRBD1. This CDR3 has 11 amino acids. From germline, CDR1 is DFQATT and CDR2 SNEGSKA (reference sequence). The V segment lost 5 bases and the J segment 6 bases; nucleotides outside the gene matches: 3. CDR3 protein: CSAPQGGEQYF. Here the CDR3 DNA reads TGCAGTGCTCCACAGGGGGGCGAGCAGTACTTC.

This clone showed up just a few times. The chain combines TRBV7-9 with TRBJ1-2; 8 bases align to TRBD1. CDR3 length: 15 amino acids. J was trimmed by 4 bases and V by 5 bases; bases with no gene match: 9. Germline CDR1 and CDR2: SEHNR and FQNEAQ (reference sequence). The CDR3 bases are TGTGCCAGCAGCCTTCAGGGGGCCGCCATCTATGGCTACACCTTC. Translation: CASSLQGAAIYGYTF.

In DNA form, the CDR3 reads TGTGCCAGTAGTATCTCGCTCTCCTACGAGCAGTACTTC. Protein sequence: CASSISLSYEQYF. The chain recombines TRBV19 with TRBJ2-7; D is unclear. CDR3 size: 13 residues. Trimming removed 3 bases at V and 0 bases at J, with 6 bases between. Germline-derived CDR1 and CDR2 are LNHDA and SQIVND (reference sequence).

J is TRBJ1-2 and V is TRBV5-6, with 7 positions matching TRBD1. The CDR3 sequence is 13 residues long. V lost 6 bases to trimming and J lost 3 bases; unmatched junction nucleotides: 5. CDR1 and CDR2 (germline): SGHDT, YYEEEE. The CDR3: CASTPGQDYGYTF. The CDR3 coding sequence is TGTGCCAGCACCCCCGGACAGGACTATGGCTACACCTTC. Variable domain in full (rest from reference TRBV5-6 and TRBJ1-2): DAGVTQSPTHLIKTRGQQVTLRCSPKSGHDTVSWYQQALGQGPQFIFQYYEEEERQRGNFPDRFSGHQFPNYSSELNVNALLLGDSALYLCASTPGQDYGYTFGSGTRLTVV.